This record concerns one T cell receptor beta chain sequence. This clonotype came up a few times. No cognate antigen has been identified for it. No much larger clone exists at a distance of one base, and base qualities are not known. The approximately 41 donors, aged roughly 6 to 95 years, were systemically healthy Caucasian individuals from Russia. Each donor gave ten milliliters of peripheral blood, drawn into EDTA-treated Vacutainer tubes. Ficoll-Paque density-gradient centrifugation was used to isolate PBMCs, with at least 7 million obtained per sample. Total RNA, at least 6 micrograms per sample, was extracted from PBMCs with Trizol reagent. Naive CD45RAhigh/CD27high T cell percentages were measured by flow cytometry on a PBMC aliquot from every donor. V trim: 2 bases; J trim: 2 bases; unmatched bases: 9. CDR1 and CDR2 (MGHDK, SYGVNS) derive from the germline V gene. The CDR3 covers 17 residues, taking in both the cysteine and the phenylalanine. Just the 51-base CDR3 DNA is kept, in frame starting at base 1.

This sample is part of a study of blood T cells in healthy people across ages (dated by TCRdb to the mid-2010s). Regarding the study in general: In model experiments, template switching captured about one uniquely barcoded TCR beta cDNA molecule for every two T cells. The study measured age-related changes in TCR beta repertoire diversity using deep sequencing normalized with unique cDNA molecular identifiers. The donors were split into four age groups: young (average roughly 15 years), middle-aged (roughly 42), aged (approximately 59) and long-lived (roughly 80). To avoid experimental bias, donors of different ages were distributed randomly across sequencing lanes. Using the same blood draw, the study looked at two additional independent replicas of 1 million unique cDNA reads for two donors, one aged 18 to 30 and the other aged 80 or older.

Study-wide findings and limitations: Because the CMV infection status of the donors was unknown, age-related changes in expanded clonotypes may potentially have been confounded. As age increased, observed TCR beta diversity per million T cells dropped in a roughly linear way, and a significant reduction was already evident by age approximately 40. The percentage of naive T cells measured by flow cytometry correlated strongly with observed TCR beta diversity. Estimates of total diversity based on one million sequenced T cells were regarded as lower bounds and as underestimates. Because profiling used bulk unsorted PBMCs, naive and antigen-experienced compartments could not be compared conclusively. The long-lived group showed more naive CD4+ T cells, fewer expanded clones and increased TCR diversity than the aged group, suggesting age selection.

The library relied on 5' RACE. Sequencer: Illumina HiSeq 2500. The second PCR ran for roughly 7 to 12 cycles and used a J-beta primer mix along with a sample-barcoded 5' primer. A unique molecular identifier was introduced onto each TCR beta cDNA molecule by a template-switch 5' adaptor carrying 12 random nucleotides. Each sample yielded at least 3 million CDR3-containing paired-end reads. The Mint cDNA synthesis kit, primed by a TRBC-specific oligonucleotide, was used to synthesize first-strand cDNA from all RNA. After uracil-DNA glycosylase treatment, a first 18-cycle PCR used universal primers M1SS and BC2_uni_R on all cDNA. Per the authors' processing: Normalization of each sample was performed by random selection of 1 million high-quality reads, each carrying a distinct molecular identifier. Instead of being binned into consensus sequences, reads that shared molecular identifiers were thrown out. CDR3 identification, clonotype clustering and error correction used MiTCR with a Q25 quality threshold and the strictest error-elimination algorithm. A nonparametric unseen species model using Euler transformation provided a lower-bound estimate of total TCR beta diversity. The public reads were run again by TCRdb, first through fastp at Q25 and then through MiXCR, and only productive beta chains were kept. Duplicate CDR3 protein sequences are folded into a single record with the most common DNA and genes. For this entry, the V and J calls and clone size follow TCRdb and not the study's own pipeline. A total of about 1.4 million distinct CDR3 sequences appear in this sample, approximately 59% of them only once. More than 6% of the sample lies in the top ten.

The chain joins TRBV25-1 to TRBJ2-4, with TRBD2 matching 7 junction bases. This TCR came from a man aged 18 to 29 in good health. Sequenced material: blood. The CDR3 region has the sequence CASSEGLVGDTKNIQYF. The DNA sequence is as follows: TGTGCCAGCAGTGAAGGACTAGTGGGCGATACCAAAAACATTCAGTACTTC.